This TCR beta chain was observed in a study of blood T cell repertoires in COVID-19. Study overall: Sources were T cells, B-cell-depleted T cells, or PBMCs; the material itself was cDNA or gDNA.

In the study's own analysis: Reference gene primer amplification gave nucleated cell count estimates. The table came from immunoSEQ multiplex PCR; TCRdb's copy has only in-frame clones and leaves some out. V and J calls and clone size follow that table, whereas D and trimming were derived from the DNA. The sample records about 190,000 clones, 75% to 90% being singletons. This sequence originates from a man between 65 and 79 years old with active or convalescent COVID-19. The specimen was peripheral blood.

CDR3 sequence reads: CASSTRQNYEVGYTF. The CDR3 coding sequence is TGTGCCAGCAGTACGCGACAGAATTACGAAGTTGGCTACACCTTC. The V gene is TRBV6-6, the J gene TRBJ1-2; D is possibly TRBD1 (5 bases). The CDR3 loop spans 15 amino acids. Trimming took off 5 bases at V and 7 bases at J, with 20 bases between the two ends. Germline V lookup: CDR1 MNHNY, CDR2 SVGAGI (reference sequence).